Below, 13 T cell receptor beta chains from the same sample are listed, as sequenced in a study of shared clonotypes between healthy human individuals. Some clones are missing from TCRdb's copy, which holds only in-frame ones; the method was immunoSEQ multiplex PCR. The sample carries a few million clones, approximately 92% recorded once. Sequenced input: naive CD4+ T cells sorted from blood. Subset specified: CD45RA+ positively selected. The receptors shown here come from a man younger than 30 in good health.

The chain employs TRBV23-1 and TRBJ1-1; 10 bases agree with TRBD1. TRBV23-1 is labeled an ORF, and its function is uncertain. This CDR3 is built from 15 residues. V dropped 0 bases and J dropped 5; count of bases not matched to a gene: 3. The CDR3 spells CASSQSRQGATEAFF. The CDR3 DNA follows: TGCGCCAGCAGTCAATCGCGACAGGGGGCAACTGAAGCTTTCTTT.

This clone was recorded once. In DNA, the CDR3 is TGTGCCAGCAGCCTTTGGACTAGCGTTTCCGGGGAGCTGTTTTTT. As protein: CASSLWTSVSGELFF. The gene calls are TRBV7-2 and TRBJ2-2; 9 nucleotides match TRBD2. With 5 bases clipped from V and 6 bases from J, the junction kept 7 bases outside the gene matches. In germline, CDR1 is SGHTA, CDR2 FQGNSA. The CDR3 loop spans 15 amino acids.

This chain uses TRBV5-1 with TRBJ2-1; 9 bases align to TRBD2. The CDR3 totals 17 residues. The junction had 10 bases not matched to a gene; V was cut back by 5 bases and J by 1 base. Germline V CDR1 and CDR2: SGHRS, YFSETQ. DNA of the CDR3: TGCGCCAGCAGTCGAGGTAGCGGGAGTGTATCCTACAATGAGCAGTTCTTC. Translation gives CASSRGSGSVSYNEQFF.

The chain recombines TRBV9 with TRBJ2-7, with TRBD1 matching 7 bases. The CDR3 totals 13 residues. J was trimmed by 9 bases and V by 3 bases; bases with no gene match: 9. Germline V gives CDR1 SGDLS, CDR2 YYNGEE. In DNA, the CDR3 is TGTGCCAGCAGCGACCCGTGGGACAGACGGCAGTACTTC. This codes for CASSDPWDRRQYF.

This chain connects TRBV5-6 to TRBJ1-3; D not certain. Trimming pared 4 bases from V and 0 bases from J, leaving 14 bases between. Germline lookup yields CDR1 SGHDT and CDR2 YYEEEE. The CDR3 spans 16 residues. This CDR3 is CASSPQSGYSGNTIYF. Here the CDR3 DNA reads TGTGCCAGCAGCCCCCAGTCCGGGTACTCTGGAAACACCATATATTTT. Variable domain in full (rest from reference TRBV5-6 and TRBJ1-3): DAGVTQSPTHLIKTRGQQVTLRCSPKSGHDTVSWYQQALGQGPQFIFQYYEEEERQRGNFPDRFSGHQFPNYSSELNVNALLLGDSALYLCASSPQSGYSGNTIYFGEGSWLTVV.

V and J are TRBV30 and TRBJ1-6; D gene unclear. Germline V gene lookup returns CDR1 GTSNPN and CDR2 SVGIG (reference sequence). The CDR3 contains 15 residues. The V end lost 5 bases, the J end lost 4 bases, and 15 bases lay between the germline ends. The CDR3 loop reads CAWSRNGGYNSPLHF. For the CDR3, the DNA is TGTGCCTGGTCCCGAAACGGCGGTTATAATTCACCCCTCCACTTT.

V usage is TRBV5-1 and J usage is TRBJ2-7; 9 positions match TRBD1. V lost 3 bases and J lost 6; bases outside the gene matches: 7. CDR3 length equals 14 residues. CDR1 SGHRS and CDR2 YFSETQ come from the germline V gene. The CDR3 spells CASSWGMTGGEQYF. Here the CDR3 DNA reads TGCGCCAGCAGCTGGGGGATGACAGGGGGCGAGCAGTACTTC.

This rearrangement joins TRBV28 to TRBJ1-2; 9 bases agree with TRBD1. The CDR3 is 15 residues long. The germline V gene has CDR1 MDHEN and CDR2 SYDVKM. With 5 bases clipped from V and 8 bases from J, the junction kept 12 bases outside the gene matches. CDR3 amino acids: CASSKRDRAILGYTF. In nucleotides, the CDR3 is TGTGCCAGCAGTAAACGGGACAGGGCAATTCTGGGCTACACCTTC.

This chain uses TRBV5-4 with TRBJ2-5, with TRBD1 identical over 8 bases. CDR1 and CDR2 (germline): SGHNT, YYREEE (reference sequence). The V and J ends lost 4 bases and 5 bases, in that order; junction bases with no gene match: 4. This CDR3 has 13 amino acids. CDR3 nucleotide sequence: TGTGCCAGCAGCACGGACAGGGTTGAGACCCAGTACTTC. Translating gives CASSTDRVETQYF.

The chain carries TRBV10-1 and TRBJ2-7; 8 bases agree with TRBD2. This CDR3 spans 15 amino acids. The germline CDR1 and CDR2 sequences are WNHNN and SYGVQD (reference sequence). The trim removed 3 bases at V and 0 bases at J, leaving 4 bases unmatched. The CDR3: CASSDSGSGSYEQYF. The CDR3 DNA is TGCGCCAGCAGTGACAGCGGGAGCGGCTCCTACGAGCAGTACTTC.

This clone showed up just once. This sequence joins TRBV27 and TRBJ2-1, with D possibly TRBD2 on 6 matching bases. Germline CDR1 reads MNHEY; CDR2 reads SMNVEV (reference sequence). The CDR3 is made up of 14 amino acids. V was trimmed by 8 bases and J by 3 bases, leaving 14 bases between them. CDR3 protein: CASLRAEGYNEQFF. DNA of the CDR3: TGTGCCAGCCTTAGGGCGGAGGGCTACAATGAGCAGTTCTTC.

The gene calls are TRBV7-2 and TRBJ2-1; 13 positions match TRBD2. V dropped 4 bases and J dropped 8; count of bases not matched to a gene: 8. CDR3 length: 16 amino acids. CDR1 is SGHTA and CDR2 is FQGNSA in the germline V gene. CDR3 protein: CASSSPRTSGSYEQFF. In DNA, the CDR3 is TGTGCCAGCAGCTCTCCCCGGACTAGCGGGAGCTATGAGCAGTTCTTC.

With respect to this clone: The germline gene is not matched at one end of the junction; a read error may be the cause. The chain uses TRBV30 and TRBJ1-1, with 8 bases aligning to TRBD1. CDR1 is GTSNPN, CDR2 SVGIG, per germline (reference sequence). This CDR3 region has 11 residues. This CDR3 is CAWNDRGRASF. The CDR3 bases are TGTGCCTGGAACGACAGGGGACGAGCTTCCTTT.